This entry lists 12 T cell receptor beta chains sequenced from one sample in a study of graft-versus-host responses after intestinal transplantation. Libraries were prepared by immunoSEQ multiplex PCR; TCRdb keeps only in-frame clonotypes and omits some of them. The data show approximately 88,000 clones, with roughly 90% seen just once and around 0.1% held by the top ten. These receptors have no known antigen. Specimen: unstimulated CD4+ T cells sorted from spleen or lymph node cells, collected before intestinal transplant. The source of these receptors is a human donor who received an intestinal transplant.

The rearrangement links TRBV18 to TRBJ2-2, with 10 bases matching TRBD2. The V gene end was trimmed by 2 bases and the J gene end by 1 base; junction bases not matched to a gene: 4. This CDR3 is built from 17 residues. The germline gives CDR1 KGHSH, CDR2 LQKENI. The CDR3 is CASSPLAGGRNTGELFF. The CDR3, as DNA: TGTGCCAGCTCACCATTAGCGGGGGGACGGAACACCGGGGAGCTGTTTTTT. Using reference TRBV18 and TRBJ2-2 for the parts outside the CDR3, the full variable domain is NAGVMQNPRHLVRRRGQEARLRCSPMKGHSHVYWYRQLPEEGLKFMVYLQKENIIDESGMPKERFSAEFPKEGPSILRIQQVVRGDSAAYFCASSPLAGGRNTGELFFGEGSRLTVL.

The V gene is TRBV5-6, the J gene TRBJ2-3, with TRBD2 identical over 9 bases. V shed 5 bases, J shed 2 bases, and the junction held 9 bases outside the gene matches. This CDR3 comprises 16 residues. Germline V gives CDR1 SGHDT, CDR2 YYEEEE. The CDR3 sequence: CASRGWGGGATDTQYF. The CDR3 DNA follows: TGTGCCAGCAGGGGCTGGGGCGGGGGGGCCACAGATACGCAGTATTTT.

This clone was recorded only once. V usage is TRBV7-6 and J usage is TRBJ1-2; TRBD1 agrees at 10 bases. V lost 0 bases and J lost 7; bases outside the gene matches: 5. Germline V gene lookup returns CDR1 SGHVS and CDR2 FNYEAQ. The CDR3 is 15 residues long. As DNA, the CDR3 is TGTGCCAGCAGCTTAGCGGGGACAGGGGAAAGTGGCTACACCTTC. It codes for CASSLAGTGESGYTF.

V gene TRBV29-1 combines with J gene TRBJ2-7; 8 bases match TRBD1. CDR1 and CDR2 from the germline V gene are SQVTM and ANQGSEA. This CDR3 region has 15 residues. V lost 0 bases, J lost 4 bases, and 8 bases stayed unmatched. The CDR3 region is CSVEEGRGPDYEQYF. The DNA for the CDR3 is TGCAGCGTTGAAGAAGGCAGGGGGCCGGATTACGAGCAGTACTTC.

The chain recombines TRBV10-3 with TRBJ1-6; weak D call: TRBD1 (5 bases). Germline assignment: CDR1 ENHRY and CDR2 SYGVKD. The CDR3 loop spans 15 amino acids. V was trimmed by 0 bases and J by 7 bases, leaving 10 bases between them. The CDR3 coding sequence is TGTGCCATCAGTGAGTCCTCAGGGCGGAATTCACCCCTCCACTTT. Its translation: CAISESSGRNSPLHF.

V and J are TRBV5-1 and TRBJ1-4, with 7 bases that match TRBD1. CDR1 is SGHRS, CDR2 YFSETQ, per germline. J was trimmed by 5 bases and V by 0 bases; bases with no gene match: 7. The CDR3 runs to 16 residues. The chain's CDR3 is CASSLGLGTENEKLFF. The CDR3 nucleotides are TGCGCCAGCAGCTTGGGGTTAGGGACAGAGAATGAAAAACTGTTTTTT.

Details on this clone: The CDR3 does not end in the conserved phenylalanine or tryptophan, so this is likely a read error. V usage is TRBV6-6 and J usage is TRBJ1-2; tentatively, D is TRBD1 (5 bases). The CDR3 runs to 15 residues. V was shortened by 6 bases and J by 3 bases, with 17 bases between the two germline ends. Per the germline V gene, CDR1 is MNHNY and CDR2 is SVGAGI (reference sequence). Here the CDR3 DNA reads TGTGCCAGCAGACACACCTCCGGGGCGGACTATGGCTACACCCTC. This gives the protein CASRHTSGADYGYTL.

This clone was seen a single time. The chain is built from TRBV10-1 and TRBJ2-7; TRBD1 is a possible D gene (6 bases). The ends were cut back, 5 bases at V and 5 bases at J, with 10 bases in the middle. Germline values: CDR1 WNHNN, CDR2 SYGVQD (reference sequence). This CDR3 contains 12 residues. The CDR3 coding sequence is TGCGCCAGCAGTCCAGACAGGCACGAGCAGTACTTC. This encodes CASSPDRHEQYF.

The chain links TRBV4-1 to TRBJ1-2; TRBD1 matches 8 bases. The CDR3 spans 16 residues. The germline CDR1 and CDR2 sequences are MGHRA and YSYEKL. J lost 0 bases, V lost 0 bases, and 3 bases had no gene match. The CDR3 nucleotides read TGCGCCAGCAGCCAAGACACACAGGGGGCTAACTATGGCTACACCTTC. Encoded protein: CASSQDTQGANYGYTF.

The chain recombines TRBV10-2 with TRBJ1-5; D is perhaps TRBD1 (5 bases). Germline loops: CDR1 WSHSY, CDR2 SAAADI. This CDR3 comprises 13 residues. With 7 bases removed from V and 2 bases from J, the gap between germline ends came to 9 bases. Written as DNA, the CDR3 is TGCGCCAGCATAGGGGATGGCAATCAGCCCCAGCATTTT. The encoded protein is CASIGDGNQPQHF.

This clone was seen a few times. V usage is TRBV2 and J usage is TRBJ2-1; 12 bases align to TRBD2. Germline V lookup: CDR1 SNHLY, CDR2 FYNNEI. With 6 bases clipped from V and 8 bases from J, the junction kept 8 bases outside the gene matches. The CDR3 length is 15 residues. CDR3 in DNA: TGTGCCAGCAGGCTTCTAGCGGGGGGGCCGGATGAGCAGTTCTTC. As protein: CASRLLAGGPDEQFF.

The V gene is TRBV5-1, the J gene TRBJ2-5; 7 nucleotides line up with TRBD1. Germline loops: CDR1 SGHRS, CDR2 YFSETQ. This CDR3 comprises 12 residues. V lost 7 bases to trimming and J lost 3 bases; unmatched junction nucleotides: 3. The CDR3 DNA sequence: TGCGCCAGCGGCACAGGGGAAGAGACCCAGTACTTC. Residues: CASGTGEETQYF.